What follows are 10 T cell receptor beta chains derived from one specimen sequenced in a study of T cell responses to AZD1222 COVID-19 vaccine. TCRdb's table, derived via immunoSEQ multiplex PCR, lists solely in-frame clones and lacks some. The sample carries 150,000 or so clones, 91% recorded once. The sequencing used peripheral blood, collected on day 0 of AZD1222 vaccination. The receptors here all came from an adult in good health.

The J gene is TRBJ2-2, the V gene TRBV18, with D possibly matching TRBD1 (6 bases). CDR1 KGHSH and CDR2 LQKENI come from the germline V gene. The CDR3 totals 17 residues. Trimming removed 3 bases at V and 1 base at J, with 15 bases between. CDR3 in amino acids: CASSPRLGTMNTGELFF. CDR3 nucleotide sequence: TGTGCCAGCTCACCTCGCCTCGGGACAATGAACACCGGGGAGCTGTTTTTT. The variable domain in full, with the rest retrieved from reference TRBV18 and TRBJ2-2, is NAGVMQNPRHLVRRRGQEARLRCSPMKGHSHVYWYRQLPEEGLKFMVYLQKENIIDESGMPKERFSAEFPKEGPSILRIQQVVRGDSAAYFCASSPRLGTMNTGELFFGEGSRLTVL.

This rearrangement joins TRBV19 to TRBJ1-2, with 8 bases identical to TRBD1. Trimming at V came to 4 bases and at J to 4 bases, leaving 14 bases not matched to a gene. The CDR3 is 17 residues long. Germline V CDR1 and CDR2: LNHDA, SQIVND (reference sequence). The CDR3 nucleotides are TGTGCCAGTAGTACAGTCCCTGGACAGGGCGGGGGCTATGGCTACACCTTC. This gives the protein CASSTVPGQGGGYGYTF.

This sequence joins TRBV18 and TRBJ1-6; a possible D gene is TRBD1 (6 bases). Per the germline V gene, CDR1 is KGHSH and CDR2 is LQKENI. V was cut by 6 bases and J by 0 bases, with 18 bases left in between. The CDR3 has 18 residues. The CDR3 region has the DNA TGTGCCAGCTCCGCAGAGGGGGGTCGGAGCTCCTATAATTCACCCCTCCACTTT. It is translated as CASSAEGGRSSYNSPLHF.

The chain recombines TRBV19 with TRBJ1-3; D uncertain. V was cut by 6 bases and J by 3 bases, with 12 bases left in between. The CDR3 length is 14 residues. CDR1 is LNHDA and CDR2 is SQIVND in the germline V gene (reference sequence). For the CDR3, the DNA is TGTGCCAGTAGAGAATTGGACCGTGGAAACACCATATATTTT. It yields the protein CASRELDRGNTIYF. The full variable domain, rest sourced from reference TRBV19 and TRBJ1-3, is DGGITQSPKYLFRKEGQNVTLSCEQNLNHDAMYWYRQDPGQGLRLIYYSQIVNDFQKGDIAEGYSVSREKKESFPLTVTSAQKNPTAFYLCASRELDRGNTIYFGEGSWLTVV.

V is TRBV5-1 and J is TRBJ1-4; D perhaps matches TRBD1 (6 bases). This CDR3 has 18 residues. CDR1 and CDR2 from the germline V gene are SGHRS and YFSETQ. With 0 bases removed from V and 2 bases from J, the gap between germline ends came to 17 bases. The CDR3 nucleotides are TGCGCCAGCAGCTTGGCCATTGGGGGGCCGGGGACTAATGAAAAACTGTTTTTT. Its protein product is CASSLAIGGPGTNEKLFF.

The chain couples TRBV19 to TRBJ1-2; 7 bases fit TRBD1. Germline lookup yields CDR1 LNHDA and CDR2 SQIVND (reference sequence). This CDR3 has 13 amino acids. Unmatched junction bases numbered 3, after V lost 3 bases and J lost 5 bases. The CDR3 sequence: CASSIDREYGYTF. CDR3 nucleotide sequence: TGTGCCAGTAGTATCGACAGGGAGTATGGCTACACCTTC.

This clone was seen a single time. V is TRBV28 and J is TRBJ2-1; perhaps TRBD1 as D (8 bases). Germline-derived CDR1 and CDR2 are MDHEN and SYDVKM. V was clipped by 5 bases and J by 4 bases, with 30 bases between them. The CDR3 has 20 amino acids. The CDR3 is CASSPIGARQGLAVYNEQFF. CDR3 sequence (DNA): TGTGCCAGCAGTCCTATAGGGGCCCGACAGGGGCTAGCGGTATACAATGAGCAGTTCTTC.

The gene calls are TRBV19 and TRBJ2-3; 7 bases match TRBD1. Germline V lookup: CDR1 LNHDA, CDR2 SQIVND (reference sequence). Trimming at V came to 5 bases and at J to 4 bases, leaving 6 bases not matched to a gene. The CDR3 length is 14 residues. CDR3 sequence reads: CASSPHRGPDTQYF. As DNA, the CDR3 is TGTGCCAGTAGTCCTCACAGGGGCCCAGATACGCAGTATTTT.

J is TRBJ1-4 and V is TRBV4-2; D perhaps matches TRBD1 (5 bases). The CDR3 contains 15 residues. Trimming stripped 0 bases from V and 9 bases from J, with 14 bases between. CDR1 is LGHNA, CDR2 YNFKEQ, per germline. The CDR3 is CASSQEGTEGKKLFF. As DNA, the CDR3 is TGTGCCAGCAGCCAAGAAGGGACTGAAGGCAAAAAACTGTTTTTT.

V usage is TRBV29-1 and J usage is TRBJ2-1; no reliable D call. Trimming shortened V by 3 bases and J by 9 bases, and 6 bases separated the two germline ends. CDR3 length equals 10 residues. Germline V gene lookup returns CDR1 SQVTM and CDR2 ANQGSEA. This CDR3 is CSVESFEQFF. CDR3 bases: TGCAGCGTTGAGAGCTTTGAGCAGTTCTTC.